This T cell receptor (beta chain) was observed in a study of T-cell reconstitution after alpha-beta-depleted transplantation in children. The study, taken as a whole, reports: It was surviving recipient T cells and thymic progenitors that gave some patients high TCRbeta diversity at day 60. Reportedly, roughly two months post-transplant, alpha-beta T cells arose from several hundred expanded graft clones. T-cell counts and diversity at one year following transplant were attributed mainly to newly produced T cells.

The germline V and J ends were trimmed by 6 bases and 5 bases, with 8 bases remaining between them. The CDR3 has 12 residues. This clonotype came up many times. Its antigen remains unknown. Unique molecular identifiers featured in how the TCRbeta library was prepared. Via MiXCR, TCRdb re-called the PCR reads, giving one row per CDR3 protein. The sample lists about 290,000 distinct CDR3 sequences; 10% were seen once. The chain carries TRBV12-3 or TRBV12-4 and TRBJ1-5; D is unresolved. Material: PBMCs, obtained before TCRalphabeta/CD19-depleted stem cell transplant. This TCR was recovered from a boy younger than two with acute myeloid leukemia, due to receive a stem cell transplant. CDR3 DNA sequence: TGTGCCAGCAGCTTCTTTGATCAGCCCCAGCATTTT. Translated: CASSFFDQPQHF.